This is a list of T cell receptor beta chains from one sample in a study of T cell repertoires in cytomegalovirus infection. MiXCR, run by TCRdb on the reads, gives a single entry per CDR3 protein. The sample has roughly 570,000 distinct CDR3 sequences; just under 40% are singletons. Their specific antigens are unknown. The sequencing here drew on cultured PBMCs, taken from culture after CMV antigen stimulation. These receptors were obtained from a human donor in good health (CMV status not recorded). Some clones in this sample may be carry-over from other donors' samples. Each CDR3 is given with its conserved first and last residue. Fields, in order: D gene, clone size, J gene, V gene, CDR3 length, CDR3 DNA, CDR3 protein. The D gene is left open where the match is weak. Clone sizes are given selectively: once, few, many, or a class where the clone is expanded.

>TRBD1|.|TRBJ1-2|TRBV4-1|14
TGCGCCAGCAGCCAACGCGACAGGGAAAGGGGCTACACCTTC
CASSQRDRERGYTF
>.|.|TRBJ2-5|TRBV11-2|13
TGTGCCAGCGGGATGGGCCCGCAAGAGACCCAGTACTTC
CASGMGPQETQYF
>TRBD2|many|TRBJ2-4|TRBV7-2|15
TGTGCCAGCAGCTTCCGCTGGCGGGGGGAAAACATTCAGTACTTC
CASSFRWRGENIQYF
>.|.|TRBJ2-5|TRBV29-1|12
TGCAGCGTTGGGTGGGACCGCGAGACCCAGTACTTC
CSVGWDRETQYF
>.|.|TRBJ2-7|TRBV7-6|15
TGTGCCAGCAGCCCCGGTTGGGGGCACCTCTACGAGCAGTACTTC
CASSPGWGHLYEQYF
>.|.|TRBJ1-1|TRBV27|15
TGTGCCAGCATCGTACGGGGCGATGCCAACACTGAAGCTTTCTTT
CASIVRGDANTEAFF
>.|few|TRBJ2-3|TRBV7-2|15
TGTGCCAGCAGCATTTGGACAGTAAGCACAGATACGCAGTATTTT
CASSIWTVSTDTQYF
>.|once|TRBJ2-7|TRBV3-1|12
TGTGCCAGCAGCCTCTGGGAAAGCGAGCAGTACTTC
CASSLWESEQYF
>.|.|TRBJ2-1|TRBV7-2|14
TGTGCCAGCAGCTCTTACCGGGACATGGATGAGCAGTTCTTC
CASSSYRDMDEQFF
>.|many|TRBJ2-1|TRBV7-2|16
TGTGCCAGCAGCTTAGACCTAAGGGCAGAATACAATGAGCAGTTCTTC
CASSLDLRAEYNEQFF